The entry below describes one TCR beta chain. Additional DNA sequences in this sample encode the identical CDR3. V was cut by 5 bases and J by 4 bases, with 3 bases left in between. The CDR3 runs to 11 residues. Germline V gives CDR1 SEHNR, CDR2 FQNEAQ (reference sequence). This record comes from a study of blood T cell repertoires in COVID-19. Study in general: T cells, B-cell-depleted T cells, or PBMCs supplied cDNA or gDNA.

The study counted Cohort 3 donors as recovered given two negative PCRs, clearance, or symptom resolution. Original methodology: By means of reference gene primer amplification, nucleated cell counts were estimated. The assay was immunoSEQ multiplex PCR, and TCRdb's table has in-frame clones only and misses some. The V and J calls and clone size come from that table; D and trimming were worked out from the DNA. The sample holds 250,000 or so clones, roughly 88% seen once. The sample was PBMCs or T cells enriched from blood (not recorded which). The rearrangement uses TRBV7-9 and TRBJ2-1; D not certain. The receptor was isolated from a woman aged 45-59 years who had recovered from COVID-19. Written as DNA, the CDR3 is TGTGCCAGCAGCCCATACAATGAGCAGTTCTTC. Translated: CASSPYNEQFF.